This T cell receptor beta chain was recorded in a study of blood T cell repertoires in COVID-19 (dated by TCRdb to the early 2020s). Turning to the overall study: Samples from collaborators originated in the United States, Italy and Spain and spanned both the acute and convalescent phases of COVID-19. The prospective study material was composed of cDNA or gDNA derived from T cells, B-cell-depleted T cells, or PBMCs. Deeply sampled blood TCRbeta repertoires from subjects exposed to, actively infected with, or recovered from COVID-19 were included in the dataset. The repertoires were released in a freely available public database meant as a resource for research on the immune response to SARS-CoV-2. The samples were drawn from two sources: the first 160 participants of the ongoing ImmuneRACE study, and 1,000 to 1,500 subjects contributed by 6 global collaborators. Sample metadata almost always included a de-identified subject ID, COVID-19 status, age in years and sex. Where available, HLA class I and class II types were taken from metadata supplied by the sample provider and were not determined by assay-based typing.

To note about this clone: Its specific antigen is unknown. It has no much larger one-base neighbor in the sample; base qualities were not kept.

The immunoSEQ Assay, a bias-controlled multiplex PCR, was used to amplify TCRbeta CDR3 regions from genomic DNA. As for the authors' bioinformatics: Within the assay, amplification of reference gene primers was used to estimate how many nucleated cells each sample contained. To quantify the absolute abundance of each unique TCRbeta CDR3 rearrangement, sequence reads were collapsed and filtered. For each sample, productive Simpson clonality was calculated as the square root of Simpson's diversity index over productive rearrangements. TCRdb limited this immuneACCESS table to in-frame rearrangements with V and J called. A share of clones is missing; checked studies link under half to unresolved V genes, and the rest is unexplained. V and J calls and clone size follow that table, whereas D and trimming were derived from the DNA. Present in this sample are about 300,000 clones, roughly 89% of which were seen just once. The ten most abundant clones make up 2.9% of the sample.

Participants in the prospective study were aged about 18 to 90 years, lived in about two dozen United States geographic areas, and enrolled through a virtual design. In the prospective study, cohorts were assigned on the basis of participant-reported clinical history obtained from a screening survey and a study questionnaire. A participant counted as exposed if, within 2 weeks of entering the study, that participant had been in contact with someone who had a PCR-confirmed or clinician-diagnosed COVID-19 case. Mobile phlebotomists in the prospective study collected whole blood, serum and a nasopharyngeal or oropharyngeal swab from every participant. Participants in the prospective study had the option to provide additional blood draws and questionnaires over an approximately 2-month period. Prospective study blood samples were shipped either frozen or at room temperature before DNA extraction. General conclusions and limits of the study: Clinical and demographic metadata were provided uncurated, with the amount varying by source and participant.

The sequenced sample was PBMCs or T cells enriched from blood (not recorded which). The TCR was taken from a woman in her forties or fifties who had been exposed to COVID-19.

The DNA sequence is as follows: TGTGCCAGTAGTCCTCGATTTAGCGGGGGGGCTGGAGATACGCAGTATTTT. Its amino acids are CASSPRFSGGAGDTQYF. The chain joins TRBV19 to TRBJ2-3, with 11 bases in between that match TRBD2. The CDR3 spans 17 residues, from the cysteine through the phenylalanine. Left in the record is the CDR3 DNA by itself, 51 bases read in frame from the first base. In the germline V gene (reference sequence), CDR1 corresponds to LNHDA and CDR2 to SQIVND. From V the trimming removes 5 bases and from J it removes 5 bases, while the gene matches leave 12 bases of the junction unaccounted for. Here the CDR3 is joined to the reference TRBV19 and TRBJ2-3 genes, and the full variable domain is: DGGITQSPKYLFRKEGQNVTLSCEQNLNHDAMYWYRQDPGQGLRLIYYSQIVNDFQKGDIAEGYSVSREKKESFPLTVTSAQKNPTAFYLCASSPRFSGGAGDTQYFGPGTRLTVL.